A selection of T cell receptor beta chains follows, all from one sample in a study of cytomegalovirus exposure and HLA in healthy donors. The data were produced by immunoSEQ multiplex PCR, yet TCRdb's version contains in-frame clones alone and is incomplete. The sample records 150,000 to 200,000 clones, less than 90% being singletons. The specimen sequenced was PBMCs. The source of these receptors is a woman aged 18 to 35 in good health and CMV-seronegative. Each CDR3 is given with its conserved first and last residue. The D gene is left open where the match is weak. For some rows the clone size is stated as once, few or many, or as a class when expanded; others skip it.

d_gene | abundance | j_gene | v_gene | CDR3aa
. | once | TRBJ2-3 | TRBV5-5 | CASSLPGGSTDTQYF
. | . | TRBJ1-1 | TRBV28 | CAIEAAGNVPEAFF
. | . | TRBJ1-5 | TRBV5-5 | CASSLGGANQPQHF
. | . | TRBJ1-4 | TRBV9 | CASSASGGDNEKLFF
. | . | TRBJ1-1 | TRBV28 | CASTGPPLLDTEAFF
. | few | TRBJ1-1 | TRBV6-1 | CASDEIEAFF
TRBD2 | . | TRBJ2-1 | TRBV28 | CASTSGGLAGSYNEQFF
. | . | TRBJ1-2 | TRBV4-1 | CASSQASGAYGYTF
. | . | TRBJ1-1 | TRBV28 | CASSSGRAGVNTEAFF
. | few | TRBJ2-5 | TRBV4-1 | CASSQAVQETQYF
TRBD1 | . | TRBJ1-1 | TRBV6-5 | CASSYSQGGGGLDAFF
. | . | TRBJ1-4 | TRBV28 | CASSLLDSLNEKLFF
. | few | TRBJ1-1 | TRBV6-6 | CASTRDVNTEAFF
TRBD2 | . | TRBJ2-1 | TRBV6-4 | CATETGTSAHEQFF
. | . | TRBJ2-1 | TRBV7-9 | CASSLASTDNEQFF
TRBD2 | . | TRBJ2-1 | TRBV27 | CASSPGTSLYNEQFF
. | . | TRBJ1-2 | TRBV7-2 | CASSLASDTASLGYTF
. | . | TRBJ2-2 | TRBV29-1 | CSVGVLRGLYTGELFF
. | . | TRBJ1-5 | TRBV6-1 | CASMREKGNQPQHF
TRBD2 | . | TRBJ2-2 | TRBV28 | CASRRTSLAGNTGELFF